One sample yielded the 9 T cell receptor beta chains listed below, sequenced in a study of blood T cell repertoires in COVID-19. Libraries were prepared by immunoSEQ multiplex PCR; TCRdb keeps only in-frame clonotypes and omits some of them. The sample yields about 29,000 clones, roughly nine tenths seen once. The sequencing input was peripheral blood. Receptors were obtained from a man between 65 and 85 years old with active COVID-19.

The chain couples TRBV9 to TRBJ1-2; the D is unclear. The CDR3 consists of 13 residues. The germline CDR1 and CDR2 sequences are SGDLS and YYNGEE. V was trimmed by 1 base and J by 3 bases, leaving 7 bases between them. CDR3 sequence: CASSVSVDYGYTF. The CDR3 DNA follows: TGTGCCAGCAGCGTATCGGTGGACTATGGCTACACCTTC.

In its sample, this clone was seen a few times. V usage is TRBV18 and J usage is TRBJ2-3; 10 bases map to TRBD2. The germline gives CDR1 KGHSH, CDR2 LQKENI. The length of the CDR3 is 19 residues. After removal of 1 base from V and 1 base from J, the junction contained 11 bases not matched to a gene. The CDR3 here is CASSPRRLAGAQGTDTQYF. Here the CDR3 DNA reads TGTGCCAGCTCACCACGGCGGCTAGCGGGGGCGCAGGGCACAGATACGCAGTATTTT.

The chain couples TRBV27 to TRBJ2-2, with 10 bases matching TRBD1. Germline V gene data show CDR1 as MNHEY and CDR2 as SMNVEV (reference sequence). CDR3 length equals 17 residues. V shed 3 bases and J 7 bases; nucleotides not matched to a gene: 11. The CDR3 nucleotides read TGTGCCAGCAGTTTTGTAGGGGACAGGGGAAAGGGCGGGGAGCTGTTTTTT. It translates to CASSFVGDRGKGGELFF.

The CDR3: CASSQSLTPGDTEAFF. For the CDR3, the DNA is TGCGCCAGCAGCCAATCTCTTACCCCGGGGGACACTGAAGCTTTCTTT. This chain uses TRBV4-3 with TRBJ1-1, with a tentative D call TRBD1 (5 bases). Trimming took 2 bases from V and 3 from J, leaving 16 bases between them. The CDR3 sequence is 16 residues long. Germline V CDR1 and CDR2: LGHNA, YSLEER.

This sequence joins TRBV3-1 (or the pseudogene TRBV3-2) and TRBJ2-7, with 8 positions matching TRBD1. The germline V gene encodes CDR1 LGHDT and CDR2 YNNKEL (reference sequence). The CDR3 spans 15 residues. V lost 1 base, J lost 2 bases, and 4 bases stayed unmatched. The CDR3 bases are TGTGCCAGCAGCCAAGGTTTACAGGGGGCCTACGAGCAGTACTTC. Translation gives CASSQGLQGAYEQYF.

This rearrangement joins TRBV28 to TRBJ2-7, with TRBD1 identical over 9 bases. CDR1 is MDHEN, CDR2 SYDVKM, per germline. CDR3 length: 14 residues. With 2 bases clipped from V and 7 bases from J, the junction kept 6 bases outside the gene matches. The CDR3: CASSLGGQGREQYF. CDR3 in DNA: TGTGCCAGCAGTTTAGGGGGACAGGGCCGAGAGCAGTACTTC.

CDR3 coding DNA: TGTGCCAGCCTAACGCAGGGGTTTGGAAACACCATATATTTT. This gives the protein CASLTQGFGNTIYF. V gene TRBV28 combines with J gene TRBJ1-3, with a weak D call TRBD1 (6 bases). CDR3 length: 14 residues. V lost 8 bases and J lost 3, with 14 bases in between. Germline V gives CDR1 MDHEN, CDR2 SYDVKM.

The rearrangement joins TRBV4-3 to TRBJ1-2; 10 bases are shared with TRBD1. CDR3 length: 15 residues. Germline CDR1 and CDR2: LGHNA and YSLEER. Trimming at V came to 4 bases and at J to 0 bases, leaving 2 bases not matched to a gene. This chain's CDR3 is CASSRGTGANYGYTF. The CDR3 nucleotides are TGCGCCAGCAGCCGAGGGACAGGGGCTAACTATGGCTACACCTTC.

The rearrangement uses TRBV5-4 and TRBJ1-2, with a possible D match to TRBD1 (6 bases). V dropped 4 bases and J dropped 5 bases, with 18 bases sitting between them. CDR1 is SGHNT and CDR2 is YYREEE in the germline V gene (reference sequence). This CDR3 has 15 residues. The DNA of the CDR3 is TGTGCCAGCAGCCCTACAGGGACCCCGGGTTATGGCTACACCTTC. Encoded protein: CASSPTGTPGYGYTF.